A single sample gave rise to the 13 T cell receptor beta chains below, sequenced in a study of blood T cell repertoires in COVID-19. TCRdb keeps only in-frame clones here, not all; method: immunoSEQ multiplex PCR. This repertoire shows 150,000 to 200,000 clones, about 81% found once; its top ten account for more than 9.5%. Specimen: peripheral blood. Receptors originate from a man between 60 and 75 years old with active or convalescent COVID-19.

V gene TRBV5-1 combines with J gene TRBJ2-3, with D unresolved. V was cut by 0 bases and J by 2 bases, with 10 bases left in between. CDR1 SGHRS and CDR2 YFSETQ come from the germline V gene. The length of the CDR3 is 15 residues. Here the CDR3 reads CASSLGGTLTDTQYF. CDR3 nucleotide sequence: TGCGCCAGCAGCTTGGGCGGCACACTCACAGATACGCAGTATTTT.

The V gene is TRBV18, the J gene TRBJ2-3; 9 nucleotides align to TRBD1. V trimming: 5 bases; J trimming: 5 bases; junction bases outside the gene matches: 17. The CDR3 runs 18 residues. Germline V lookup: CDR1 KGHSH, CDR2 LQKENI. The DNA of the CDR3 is TGTGCCAGCTCATTCCGGGACAGGGTTCTGGGCAAGGGAGATACGCAGTATTTT. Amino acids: CASSFRDRVLGKGDTQYF.

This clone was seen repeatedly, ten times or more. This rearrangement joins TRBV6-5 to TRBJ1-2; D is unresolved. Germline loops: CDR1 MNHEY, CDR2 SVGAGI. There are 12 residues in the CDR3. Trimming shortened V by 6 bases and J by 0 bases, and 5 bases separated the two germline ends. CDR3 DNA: TGTGCCAGCAGACAAACTAACTATGGCTACACCTTC. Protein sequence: CASRQTNYGYTF.

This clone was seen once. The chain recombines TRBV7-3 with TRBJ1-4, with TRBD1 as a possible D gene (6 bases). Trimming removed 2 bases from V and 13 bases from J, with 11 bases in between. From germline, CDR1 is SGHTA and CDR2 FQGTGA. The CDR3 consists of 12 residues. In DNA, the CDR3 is TGTGCCAGCAGCTTATGGGACACTTCACTGTTTTTT. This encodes CASSLWDTSLFF.

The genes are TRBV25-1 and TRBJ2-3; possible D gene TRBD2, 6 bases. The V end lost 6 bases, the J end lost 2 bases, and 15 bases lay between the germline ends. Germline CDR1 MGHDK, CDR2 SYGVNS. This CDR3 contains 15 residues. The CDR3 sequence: CASSEGLAITDTQYF. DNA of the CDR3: TGTGCCAGCAGCGAGGGCCTAGCGATCACAGATACGCAGTATTTT.

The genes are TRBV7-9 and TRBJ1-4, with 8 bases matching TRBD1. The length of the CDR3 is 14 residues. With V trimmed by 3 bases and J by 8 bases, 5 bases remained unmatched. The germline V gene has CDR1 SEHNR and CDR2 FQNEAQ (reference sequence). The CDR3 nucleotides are TGTGCCAGCAGCTTGACAGGGGTCCGGGAAAAACTGTTTTTT. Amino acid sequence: CASSLTGVREKLFF. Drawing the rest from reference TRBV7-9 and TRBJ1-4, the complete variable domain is DTGVSQNPRHKITKRGQNVTFRCDPISEHNRLYWYRQTLGQGPEFLTYFQNEAQLEKSRLLSDRFSAERPKGSFSTLEIQRTEQGDSAMYLCASSLTGVREKLFFGSGTQLSVL.

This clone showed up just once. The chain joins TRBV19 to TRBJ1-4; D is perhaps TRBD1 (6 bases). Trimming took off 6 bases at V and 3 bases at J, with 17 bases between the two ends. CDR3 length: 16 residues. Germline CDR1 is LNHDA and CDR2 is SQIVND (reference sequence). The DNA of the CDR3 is TGTGCCAGTAGCCCCCCGGCAGGGGCCTCTAATGAAAAACTGTTTTTT. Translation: CASSPPAGASNEKLFF.

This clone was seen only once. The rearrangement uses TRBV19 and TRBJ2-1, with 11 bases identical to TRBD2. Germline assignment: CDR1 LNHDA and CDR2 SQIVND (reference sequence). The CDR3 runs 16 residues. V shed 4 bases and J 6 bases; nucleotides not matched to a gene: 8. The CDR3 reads CASSTLAGGKINEQFF. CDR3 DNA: TGTGCCAGTAGTACGCTAGCGGGAGGTAAGATCAATGAGCAGTTCTTC.

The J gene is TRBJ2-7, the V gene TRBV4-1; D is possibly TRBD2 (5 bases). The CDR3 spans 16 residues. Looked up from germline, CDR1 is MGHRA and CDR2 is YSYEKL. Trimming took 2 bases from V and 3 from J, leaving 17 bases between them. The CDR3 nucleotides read TGCGCCAGCAGCCAACCCCAAATCGGGGAACACTACGAGCAGTACTTC. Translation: CASSQPQIGEHYEQYF.

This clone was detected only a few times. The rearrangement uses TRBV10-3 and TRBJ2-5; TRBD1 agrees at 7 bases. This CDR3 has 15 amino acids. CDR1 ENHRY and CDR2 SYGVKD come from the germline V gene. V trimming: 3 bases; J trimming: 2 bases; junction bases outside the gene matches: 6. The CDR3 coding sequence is TGTGCCATCAGTGACTCGACAGGGAATCAAGAGACCCAGTACTTC. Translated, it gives CAISDSTGNQETQYF.

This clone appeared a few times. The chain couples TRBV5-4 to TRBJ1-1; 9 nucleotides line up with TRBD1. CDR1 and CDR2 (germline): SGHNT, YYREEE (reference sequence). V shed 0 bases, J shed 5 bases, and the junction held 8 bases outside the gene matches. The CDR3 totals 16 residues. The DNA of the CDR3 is TGTGCCAGCAGCTTGGGGGCCGGGACAGGGAATACTGAAGCTTTCTTT. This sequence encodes CASSLGAGTGNTEAFF.

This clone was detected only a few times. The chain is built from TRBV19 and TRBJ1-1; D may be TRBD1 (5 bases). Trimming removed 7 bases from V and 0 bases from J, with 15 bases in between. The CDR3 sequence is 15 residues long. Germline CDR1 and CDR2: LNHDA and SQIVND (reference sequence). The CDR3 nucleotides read TGTGCCAGTACCTCGACAGCCCAGATGAACACTGAAGCTTTCTTT. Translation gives CASTSTAQMNTEAFF.

The CDR3 nucleotides are TGCGCCAGCAGCCCAACAGGGGGCTCTGAAGCTTTCTTT. Amino acid sequence: CASSPTGGSEAFF. This chain links TRBV5-1 with TRBJ1-1, with TRBD1 matching over 9 bases. This CDR3 is built from 13 residues. Germline CDR1 reads SGHRS; CDR2 reads YFSETQ. Trimming took 4 bases from V and 6 from J; bases not matched to a gene: 4.